The clone carrying this T cell receptor (beta chain) was detected a few times. This sample was included in a study of T-cell reconstitution after alpha-beta-depleted transplantation in children. A library of TCRbeta sequences, prepared with unique molecular identifiers, was generated. TCRdb processed the PCR reads anew with MiXCR; each CDR3 protein has one entry. This sample has approximately 520,000 distinct CDR3 sequences; about 31% occur once, and the top ten carry approximately 2.3%. The sequencing here drew on PBMCs from the stem cell graft donor, taken from the stem cell graft. This clonotype originated in a human donor who donated a stem cell graft to a child with aplastic anemia.

The CDR3 reads CASSGGQGVIGELFF. The CDR3 coding sequence is TGTGCCAGCAGCGGGGGACAGGGGGTGATCGGGGAGCTGTTTTTT. The chain recombines TRBV9 with TRBJ2-2; 11 bases are shared with TRBD1. V dropped 3 bases and J dropped 7; count of bases not matched to a gene: 5. The CDR3 totals 15 residues. Germline V gives CDR1 SGDLS, CDR2 YYNGEE. The entire variable domain, with the rest obtained from reference TRBV9 and TRBJ2-2, is as follows: DSGVTQTPKHLITATGQRVTLRCSPRSGDLSVYWYQQSLDQGLQFLIQYYNGEERAKGNILERFSAQQFPDLHSELNLSSLELGDSALYFCASSGGQGVIGELFFGEGSRLTVL.